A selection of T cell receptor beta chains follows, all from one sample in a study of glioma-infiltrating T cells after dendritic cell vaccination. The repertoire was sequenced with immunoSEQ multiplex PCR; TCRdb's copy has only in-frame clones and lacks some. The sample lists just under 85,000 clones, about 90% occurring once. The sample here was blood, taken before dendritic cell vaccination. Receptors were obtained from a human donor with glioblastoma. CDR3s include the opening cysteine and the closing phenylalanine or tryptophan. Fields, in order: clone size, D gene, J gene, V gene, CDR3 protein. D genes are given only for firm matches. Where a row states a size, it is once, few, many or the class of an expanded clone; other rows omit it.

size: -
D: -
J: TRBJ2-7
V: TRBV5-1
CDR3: CASSTGILRGRFAPYEQYF

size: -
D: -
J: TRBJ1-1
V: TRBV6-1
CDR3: CASSHGREAFF

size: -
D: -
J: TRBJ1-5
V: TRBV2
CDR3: CATRLDIASNQPQHF

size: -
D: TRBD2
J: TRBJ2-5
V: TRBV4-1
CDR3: CASSQDRPSGSRAVWTQYF

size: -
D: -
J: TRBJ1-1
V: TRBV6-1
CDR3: CASSRVFGNTEAFF

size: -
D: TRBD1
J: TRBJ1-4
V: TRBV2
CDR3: CASSMDRASLEKLFF

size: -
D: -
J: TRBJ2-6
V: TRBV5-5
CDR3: CASILASVERANVLTF

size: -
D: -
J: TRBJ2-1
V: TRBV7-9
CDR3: CASSLKGSGEQFF

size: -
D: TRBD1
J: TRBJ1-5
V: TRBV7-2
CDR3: CASRFAGGNQPQHF

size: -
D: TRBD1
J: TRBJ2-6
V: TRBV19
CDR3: CASSGTGGSGANVLTF

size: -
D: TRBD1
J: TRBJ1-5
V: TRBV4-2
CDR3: CASSRHRGVDQPQHF

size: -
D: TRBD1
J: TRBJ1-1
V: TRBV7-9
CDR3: CAGSGTENTEAFF

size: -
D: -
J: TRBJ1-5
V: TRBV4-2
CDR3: CASSQEAGYNQPQHF

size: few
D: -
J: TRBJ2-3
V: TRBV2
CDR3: CASSAGEVAHTDTQYF

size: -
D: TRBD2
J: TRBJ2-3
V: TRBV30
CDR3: CAWSDRGGWDTQYF

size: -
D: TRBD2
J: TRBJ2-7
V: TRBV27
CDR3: CASSGGGRGEQYF

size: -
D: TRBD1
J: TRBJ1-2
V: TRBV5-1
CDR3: CASSAGQGISGYTF

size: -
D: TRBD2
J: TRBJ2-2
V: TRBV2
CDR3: CASRWTSGDNTGELFF

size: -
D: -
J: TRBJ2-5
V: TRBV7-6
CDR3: CASSLGNRIQETQYF

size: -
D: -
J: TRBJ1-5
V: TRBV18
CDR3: CASSPNRQPQHF

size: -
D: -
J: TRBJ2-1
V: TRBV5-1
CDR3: CASSLGRGQFNEQFF

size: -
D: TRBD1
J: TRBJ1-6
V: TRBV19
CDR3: CASAPGTDNSPLHF

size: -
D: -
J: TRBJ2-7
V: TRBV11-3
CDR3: CASKVGGMEYEQYF

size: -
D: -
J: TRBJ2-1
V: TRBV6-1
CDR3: CASSPLRANEQFF

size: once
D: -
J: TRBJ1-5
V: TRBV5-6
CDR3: CASSRAGGSYQPQHF

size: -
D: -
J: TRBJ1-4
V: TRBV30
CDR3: CAWSVRGGREKLFF

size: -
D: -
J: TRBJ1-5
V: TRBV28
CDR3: CASSLVHQPQHF

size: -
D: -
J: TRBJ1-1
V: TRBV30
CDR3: CAWKRNTEAFF

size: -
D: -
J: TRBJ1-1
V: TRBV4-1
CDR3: CASSQAADRGTEAFF

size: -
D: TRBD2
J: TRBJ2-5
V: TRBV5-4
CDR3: CASSLGGTSGQETQYF

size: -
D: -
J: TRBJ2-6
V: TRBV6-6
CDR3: CASTGVGSSGANVLTF

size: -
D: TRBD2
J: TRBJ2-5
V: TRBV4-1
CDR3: CASSPRLARNQETQYF

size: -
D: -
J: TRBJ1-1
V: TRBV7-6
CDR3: CASSLGGENTEAFF

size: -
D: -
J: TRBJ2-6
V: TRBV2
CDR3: CASSGAGQVLTF

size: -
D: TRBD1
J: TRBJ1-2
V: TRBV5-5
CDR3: CASSRDSAANYGYTF

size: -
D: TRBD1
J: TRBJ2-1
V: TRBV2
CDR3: CASSGDRATYNEQFF

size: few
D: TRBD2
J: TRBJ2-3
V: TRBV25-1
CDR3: CASSGSTSGMWADTQYF